These 20 T cell receptor beta chains were all obtained from the same sample, sequenced in a study of cytomegalovirus exposure and HLA in healthy donors. The PCR made use of 60 Vbeta and 13 Jbeta primers. Libraries were prepared by immunoSEQ multiplex PCR; TCRdb keeps only in-frame clonotypes and omits some of them. The sample yields around 130,000 clones, approximately 61% seen once. Sequencing was carried out using PBMCs. The receptors originated from a man aged 25-40 years in good health and CMV-seropositive.

The rearrangement joins TRBV29-1 to TRBJ1-1, with 7 bases lining up with TRBD1. V lost 4 bases and J lost 6; bases outside the gene matches: 5. The CDR3 loop spans 12 amino acids. Germline-derived CDR1 and CDR2 are SQVTM and ANQGSEA. CDR3 loop: CSVGGRGAEAFF. As DNA, the CDR3 is TGCAGCGTTGGAGGCAGGGGGGCTGAAGCTTTCTTT.

There are a few counts of this clone. The chain couples TRBV29-1 to TRBJ2-7; TRBD2 matches 13 bases. The length of the CDR3 is 14 residues. J gave up 6 bases and V 6 bases, and 8 bases lay outside the gene matches. CDR1 and CDR2 from the germline V gene are SQVTM and ANQGSEA. Here the CDR3 DNA reads TGCAGCGTCGTCGGACTAGCGGGAGCTACCGAGCAGTACTTC. Its protein product is CSVVGLAGATEQYF.

This chain uses TRBV10-3 with TRBJ2-7; TRBD1 matches at 7 bases. V shed 0 bases and J 4 bases; nucleotides not matched to a gene: 6. The CDR3 is 15 amino acids. Germline V gives CDR1 ENHRY, CDR2 SYGVKD. The CDR3 DNA reads as TGTGCCATCAGTGAGTCGTGGCAGGGGGAGTACGAGCAGTACTTC. Its protein is CAISESWQGEYEQYF.

This CDR3 reads CASSFRDGGDLYEQYF. The CDR3 DNA reads as TGTGCCAGCAGCTTCAGGGATGGCGGCGACCTCTACGAGCAGTACTTC. The chain recombines TRBV5-5 with TRBJ2-7; a possible D gene is TRBD1 (5 bases). CDR3 size: 16 residues. Germline V gives CDR1 SGHKS, CDR2 YYEKEE (reference sequence). V lost 2 bases and J lost 3, with 18 bases in between. The whole variable domain, remainder taken from reference TRBV5-5 and TRBJ2-7, is DAGVTQSPTHLIKTRGQQVTLRCSPISGHKSVSWYQQVLGQGPQFIFQYYEKEERGRGNFPDRFSARQFPNYSSELNVNALLLGDSALYLCASSFRDGGDLYEQYFGPGTRLTVT.

The J gene is TRBJ2-2, the V gene TRBV5-1; 15 nucleotides align to TRBD2. The CDR3 contains 18 residues. Trimming at V came to 6 bases and at J to 6 bases, leaving 12 bases not matched to a gene. Germline CDR1 and CDR2: SGHRS and YFSETQ. The CDR3 region is CASTNGLAGGHSSGELFF. The CDR3 region has the DNA TGCGCCAGCACCAATGGACTAGCGGGAGGGCATAGCTCCGGGGAGCTGTTTTTT.

Only one count was recorded for this clone. The chain joins TRBV5-1 to TRBJ2-5, with D possibly matching TRBD1 (6 bases). Germline CDR1 SGHRS, CDR2 YFSETQ. The CDR3 contains 16 residues. Trimming took off 4 bases at V and 2 bases at J, with 18 bases between the two ends. CDR3 coding DNA: TGCGCCAGCAGCGGGAAAGGACAGTTCGTTCAAGAGACCCAGTACTTC. It specifies CASSGKGQFVQETQYF.

The chain joins TRBV27 to TRBJ1-3, with 8 positions matching TRBD1. Germline assignment: CDR1 MNHEY and CDR2 SMNVEV (reference sequence). V shed 5 bases, J shed 10 bases, and the junction held 10 bases outside the gene matches. The CDR3 is made up of 14 amino acids. This chain's CDR3 is CASSKTGGWRTIYF. CDR3 coding DNA: TGTGCCAGCAGTAAAACAGGGGGGTGGAGGACCATATATTTT.

The chain has TRBV10-3 and TRBJ2-5; 8 positions match TRBD2. TRBJ2-7 matches the DNA end more closely, so the J call is doubtful. CDR1 is ENHRY and CDR2 is SYGVKD in the germline V gene. The CDR3 is made up of 16 amino acids. The chain's CDR3 is CAISEYSAGGGYEQYF. The DNA for the CDR3 is TGTGCCATCAGTGAGTATTCGGCGGGCGGGGGGTACGAGCAGTACTTC.

This chain uses TRBV11-2 with TRBJ2-1; the D gene is possibly TRBD1 (6 bases). V was shortened by 1 base and J by 0 bases, with 13 bases between the two germline ends. Germline lookup yields CDR1 SGHAT and CDR2 FQNNGV. The CDR3 covers 17 residues. The CDR3 region is CASSLARGFSSYNEQFF. In nucleotides, the CDR3 is TGTGCCAGCAGCTTAGCAAGGGGGTTCAGCTCCTACAATGAGCAGTTCTTC. Full variable domain (remainder filled in from reference TRBV11-2 and TRBJ2-1): EAGVAQSPRYKIIEKRQSVAFWCNPISGHATLYWYQQILGQGPKLLIQFQNNGVVDDSQLPKDRFSAERLKGVDSTLKIQPAKLEDSAVYLCASSLARGFSSYNEQFFGPGTRLTVL.

This clone was recorded only once. The chain carries TRBV11-2 and TRBJ2-3; 8 bases map to TRBD1. This CDR3 region has 17 residues. V lost 5 bases to trimming and J lost 0 bases; unmatched junction nucleotides: 10. Germline lookup yields CDR1 SGHAT and CDR2 FQNNGV. The CDR3 DNA reads TGTGCCAGCAGCCCCCGGCCAGGGGGCTTTAGCACAGATACGCAGTATTTT. Its translation is CASSPRPGGFSTDTQYF.

This clone has a handful of counts. This rearrangement joins TRBV28 to TRBJ2-7; D may be TRBD1 (6 bases). This CDR3 contains 16 residues. Germline V gene sequence: CDR1 MDHEN, CDR2 SYDVKM. V lost 4 bases and J 5 bases, leaving 21 bases between the germline ends. CDR3 nucleotides: TGTGCCAGCAGTTACGAGACCCACAGGGCTGACCACGAGCAGTACTTC. It specifies CASSYETHRADHEQYF. Complete variable domain (other parts from reference TRBV28 and TRBJ2-7): DVKVTQSSRYLVKRTGEKVFLECVQDMDHENMFWYRQDPGLGLRLIYFSYDVKMKEKGDIPEGYSVSREKKERFSLILESASTNQTSMYLCASSYETHRADHEQYFGPGTRLTVT.

This clone was found a few times. This CDR3 is also generated by other DNA sequences in the sample. The genes are TRBV18 and TRBJ2-5; D possibly corresponds to TRBD2 (6 bases). V dropped 2 bases and J dropped 5 bases, with 12 bases sitting between them. The CDR3 length is 14 residues. Germline CDR1 and CDR2: KGHSH and LQKENI. The CDR3, as DNA: TGTGCCAGCTCACCAACGGGAGAGGGGGAGACCCAGTACTTC. Translating gives CASSPTGEGETQYF. Full variable domain (missing parts from reference TRBV18 and TRBJ2-5): NAGVMQNPRHLVRRRGQEARLRCSPMKGHSHVYWYRQLPEEGLKFMVYLQKENIIDESGMPKERFSAEFPKEGPSILRIQQVVRGDSAAYFCASSPTGEGETQYFGPGTRLLVL.

This sequence joins TRBV6-1 and TRBJ1-6; possibly TRBD1 for D (5 bases). V lost 8 bases, J lost 10 bases, and 9 bases lay in between. This CDR3 has 11 residues. The germline V gene encodes CDR1 MNHNS and CDR2 SASEGT. The CDR3 region has the DNA TGTGCCAGCGGCCAGGGCTCACCCCTCCACTTT. Translating it yields CASGQGSPLHF.

The chain couples TRBV27 to TRBJ1-2, with 8 bases matching TRBD1. The CDR3 consists of 16 residues. Per the germline V gene, CDR1 is MNHEY and CDR2 is SMNVEV (reference sequence). After removal of 6 bases from V and 7 bases from J, the junction contained 16 bases not matched to a gene. The CDR3 spells CASRKPGQALFSGYTF. The CDR3 nucleotides are TGTGCCAGCAGGAAACCGGGACAGGCTTTATTTTCTGGCTACACCTTC.

This clone was seen more than once but under ten times. This CDR3 is CASSSLLATSGAGELFF. The DNA of the CDR3 is TGTGCCAGCAGCTCACTACTAGCAACGTCTGGGGCCGGGGAGCTGTTTTTT. V and J are TRBV7-3 and TRBJ2-2, with D possibly being TRBD2 (6 bases). Germline V gives CDR1 SGHTA, CDR2 FQGTGA. The CDR3 consists of 17 residues. V was clipped by 4 bases and J by 6 bases, with 21 bases between them.

The chain joins TRBV6-5 to TRBJ2-7; no clear D gene. The germline V and J ends were trimmed by 0 bases and 5 bases, with 8 bases remaining between them. This CDR3 contains 13 residues. Germline values: CDR1 MNHEY, CDR2 SVGAGI. CDR3 region: CASSYSRQDEQYF. The DNA for the CDR3 is TGTGCCAGCAGTTACTCTCGGCAGGACGAGCAGTACTTC.

The chain is built from TRBV7-3 and TRBJ2-3; a possible D gene is TRBD1 (6 bases). Trimming stripped 5 bases from V and 4 bases from J, with 10 bases between. The CDR3 extends over 13 amino acids. Germline V CDR1 and CDR2: SGHTA, FQGTGA. The CDR3 is CASSPGQSDTQYF. In nucleotides, the CDR3 is TGTGCCAGCAGCCCTGGACAGTCAGATACGCAGTATTTT.

CDR3 amino acids: CASIVTGGTEAFF. The CDR3 region has the DNA TGTGCCAGCATCGTAACAGGGGGAACTGAAGCTTTCTTT. The chain is built from TRBV5-4 and TRBJ1-1, with 8 bases that match TRBD1. There are 13 residues in the CDR3. V was pared by 6 bases and J by 5 bases, with 6 bases of the junction left unmatched. In germline, CDR1 is SGHNT, CDR2 YYREEE (reference sequence).

In its sample, this clone was seen once. This sequence joins TRBV2 and TRBJ2-1; D possibly corresponds to TRBD1 (5 bases). The CDR3 contains 15 residues. Germline CDR1 is SNHLY and CDR2 is FYNNEI. V lost 2 bases and J lost 8, with 16 bases in between. In DNA, the CDR3 is TGTGCCAGCAGTGAATCAGGGTATCTTTTCGATGAGCAGTTCTTC. The encoded protein is CASSESGYLFDEQFF.

This clone was detected once. The CDR3 protein is CASSSGLGRVNQETQYF. CDR3 in DNA: TGTGCCAGTAGTTCGGGACTAGGGAGGGTCAACCAAGAGACCCAGTACTTC. The V call is TRBV19, the J call TRBJ2-5, with 8 bases matching TRBD2. This CDR3 spans 17 amino acids. V trimming: 5 bases; J trimming: 0 bases; junction bases outside the gene matches: 11. Per germline, CDR1 LNHDA and CDR2 SQIVND (reference sequence).